These 26 T cell receptor beta chains originate from one sample sequenced in a study of early T cells in non-severe SARS-CoV-2 infection. TCRdb itself ran the 5' RACE reads through MiXCR, one entry per CDR3 protein. The table includes approximately 70,000 distinct CDR3 sequences, more than 8.5% detected once. The sample consisted of whole blood, taken at baseline. Receptor source: an adult who was a healthcare worker with PCR-confirmed SARS-CoV-2 infection or an uninfected control (not recorded which).

The table lists this clonotype with many counts. V is TRBV18 and J is TRBJ2-1; a possible D gene is TRBD1 (6 bases). CDR3 length equals 14 residues. Per the germline V gene, CDR1 is KGHSH and CDR2 is LQKENI. V lost 0 bases to trimming and J lost 9 bases, with 12 bases between them. CDR3 in DNA: TGTGCCAGCTCACCACCTAACAGGGCCGGTGAGCAGTTCTTC. Translation gives CASSPPNRAGEQFF.

This clonotype was seen ten or more times. This chain connects TRBV24-1 to TRBJ2-2; no clear D gene. The CDR3 extends over 14 amino acids. V was trimmed by 6 bases and J by 11 bases, leaving 18 bases between them. Germline lookup yields CDR1 KGHDR and CDR2 SFDVKD. In DNA, the CDR3 is TGTGCCACCAGTCCAGGCAACCCCATAGGCGAGCTGTTTTTT. As protein: CATSPGNPIGELFF.

This clonotype has ten or more counts. V is TRBV7-2 and J is TRBJ2-7; D is tentatively TRBD1 or TRBD2 (5 bases each). V was trimmed by 1 base and J by 7 bases, leaving 26 bases between them. The germline V gene has CDR1 SGHTA and CDR2 FQGNSA. The CDR3 length is 18 residues. The CDR3 protein is CASSLVFETGALIQEQYF. The CDR3 coding sequence is TGTGCCAGCAGCTTAGTATTCGAGACCGGGGCCCTGATCCAGGAGCAGTACTTC.

This clonotype was seen more than once but under ten times. This chain joins TRBV7-3 and TRBJ2-2; D remains ambiguous. The CDR3 is 16 residues long. Germline-derived CDR1 and CDR2 are SGHTA and FQGTGA. The ends were cut back, 0 bases at V and 3 bases at J, with 11 bases in the middle. The CDR3 loop is CASSLTPTAHTGELFF. The CDR3 region has the DNA TGTGCCAGCAGCTTAACCCCAACAGCTCACACCGGGGAGCTGTTTTTT.

The rearrangement joins TRBV4-1 to TRBJ2-1; D is perhaps TRBD2 (5 bases). The CDR3 consists of 14 residues. The germline gives CDR1 MGHRA, CDR2 YSYEKL. With 4 bases removed from V and 4 bases from J, the gap between germline ends came to 11 bases. DNA for the CDR3: TGCGCCAGCAGCCCTGGAACTAGATACAATGAGCAGTTCTTC. This translates into CASSPGTRYNEQFF.

V usage is TRBV27 and J usage is TRBJ1-1; the D is unclear. This CDR3 has 17 amino acids. V shed 2 bases and J shed 0 bases, with 16 bases lying between them. The germline gives CDR1 MNHEY, CDR2 SMNVEV (reference sequence). CDR3 residues: CASSLVGEGVMNTEAFF. The CDR3 DNA is TGTGCCAGCAGTTTAGTAGGTGAGGGCGTCATGAACACTGAAGCTTTCTTT.

This clonotype was found many times. The rearrangement joins TRBV12-3 or TRBV12-4 to TRBJ2-1, with 8 bases matching TRBD1. The CDR3 spans 17 residues. The V and J ends lost 5 bases and 2 bases, in that order; junction bases with no gene match: 11. The chain's CDR3 is CASSPPSPRGPYNEQFF. The CDR3, as DNA: TGTGCCAGCAGTCCGCCTTCGCCCAGGGGGCCCTACAATGAGCAGTTCTTC.

This sequence joins TRBV12-3 or TRBV12-4 and TRBJ1-4; D gene uncertain. Trimming shortened V by 2 bases and J by 6 bases, and 10 bases separated the two germline ends. The CDR3 is 14 amino acids. The CDR3 reads CASSLSGVDEKLFF. CDR3 DNA: TGTGCCAGCAGTTTATCCGGGGTGGATGAAAAACTGTTTTTT.

This clonotype was recorded a few times. As DNA, the CDR3 is TGTGCCAGCAGTGAATCGGGCAGGGGATGGACTGAAGCTTTCTTT. Amino acid sequence: CASSESGRGWTEAFF. The V and J genes are TRBV25-1 and TRBJ1-1, with D possibly TRBD1 on 6 matching bases. The length of the CDR3 is 15 residues. V was trimmed by 1 base and J by 5 bases, leaving 14 bases between them. Germline CDR1 MGHDK, CDR2 SYGVNS.

This clonotype was seen a handful of times. This chain uses TRBV20-1 with TRBJ2-3; no clear D. V lost 6 bases to trimming and J lost 5 bases, with 6 bases between them. CDR3 length: 10 amino acids. CDR1 is DFQATT, CDR2 SNEGSKA, per germline (reference sequence). CDR3 residues: CSARLDTQYF. For the CDR3, the DNA is TGCAGTGCAAGACTAGATACGCAGTATTTT.

This clonotype has just a few counts. The V call is TRBV5-4, the J call TRBJ2-5; 10 bases agree with TRBD2. Trimming took 4 bases from V and 1 from J; bases not matched to a gene: 7. The germline gives CDR1 SGHNT, CDR2 YYREEE (reference sequence). The CDR3 is made up of 16 amino acids. CDR3 nucleotide sequence: TGTGCCAGCAGCCTGCGACTAGCGGGTCTCCAAGAGACCCAGTACTTC. Its protein product is CASSLRLAGLQETQYF.

The chain has TRBV5-1 and TRBJ2-3, with D possibly matching TRBD2 (5 bases). The CDR3 has 16 amino acids. The germline V gene encodes CDR1 SGHRS and CDR2 YFSETQ. The V end lost 0 bases, the J end lost 2 bases, and 13 bases lay between the germline ends. In nucleotides, the CDR3 is TGCGCCAGCAGCTTGGGACTAATAGTAGACACAGATACGCAGTATTTT. Protein: CASSLGLIVDTDTQYF.

This clonotype was counted at least ten times. This CDR3 is CSARRGQGGNQPQHF. DNA for the CDR3: TGCAGTGCTAGACGAGGGCAGGGTGGCAATCAGCCCCAGCATTTT. This chain connects TRBV20-1 to TRBJ1-5; TRBD1 is a possible D gene (5 bases). The V end lost 2 bases, the J end lost 2 bases, and 13 bases lay between the germline ends. CDR1 is DFQATT, CDR2 SNEGSKA, per germline (reference sequence). This CDR3 is built from 15 residues.

CDR3 DNA sequence: TGCGCCAGCAGCCAAGAAGGTTGGACAGGGGAATACGAGCAGTACTTC. Its protein product is CASSQEGWTGEYEQYF. V usage is TRBV4-3 and J usage is TRBJ2-7; 9 positions agree with TRBD1. CDR3 length equals 16 residues. J gave up 4 bases and V 0 bases, and 7 bases lay outside the gene matches. Per the germline V gene, CDR1 is LGHNA and CDR2 is YSLEER.

There are many counts of this clonotype. The chain is built from TRBV7-2 and TRBJ1-4; maybe TRBD1 (6 bases). CDR1 and CDR2 from the germline V gene are SGHTA and FQGNSA. This CDR3 has 15 residues. Trimming removed 5 bases from V and 6 bases from J, with 16 bases in between. CDR3 amino acids: CASSRYGQLDEKLFF. The CDR3 nucleotides are TGTGCCAGCAGCCGATATGGACAGCTGGATGAAAAACTGTTTTTT.

The chain recombines TRBV28 with TRBJ2-6; the D gene is possibly TRBD2 (6 bases). The CDR3 consists of 21 residues. V lost 6 bases and J lost 0, with 27 bases in between. The germline CDR1 and CDR2 sequences are MDHEN and SYDVKM. This CDR3 is CASSLTVIGGYESSGANVLTF. The CDR3, as DNA: TGTGCCAGCAGCCTTACAGTGATTGGGGGGTACGAGAGCTCTGGGGCCAACGTCCTGACTTTC.

At least ten counts were recorded for this clonotype. The chain combines TRBV20-1 with TRBJ1-1, with D perhaps TRBD1 (6 bases). The CDR3 length is 13 residues. Trimming cost V 7 bases and J 1 base, with 13 bases left between them. Germline V gives CDR1 DFQATT, CDR2 SNEGSKA (reference sequence). CDR3 sequence (DNA): TGCAGTGTAGGGGGGAGAAGGAACACTGAAGCTTTCTTT. As protein: CSVGGRRNTEAFF.

This clonotype showed up many times. V is TRBV6-2 or TRBV6-3 and J is TRBJ2-3, with 10 bases that match TRBD1. There are 16 residues in the CDR3. Per germline, CDR1 MNHEY and CDR2 SVGEGT. The V segment lost 2 bases and the J segment 3 bases; nucleotides outside the gene matches: 5. The CDR3 sequence is CASSYHSGQGTDTQYF. In DNA, the CDR3 is TGTGCCAGCAGTTACCATTCGGGACAGGGGACAGATACGCAGTATTTT.

This chain joins TRBV11-2 and TRBJ2-5; possible D gene TRBD2, 6 bases. Trimming removed 3 bases at V and 5 bases at J, with 16 bases between. Germline V gene sequence: CDR1 SGHAT, CDR2 FQNNGV. This CDR3 contains 15 residues. For the CDR3, the DNA is TGTGCCAGCAGCTTCAGTACGGGAGAGCAGGAGACCCAGTACTTC. As protein: CASSFSTGEQETQYF. Complete variable domain (other parts from reference TRBV11-2 and TRBJ2-5): EAGVAQSPRYKIIEKRQSVAFWCNPISGHATLYWYQQILGQGPKLLIQFQNNGVVDDSQLPKDRFSAERLKGVDSTLKIQPAKLEDSAVYLCASSFSTGEQETQYFGPGTRLLVL.

This clonotype has a count of ten or more. This chain links TRBV3-2 with TRBJ2-5; the table names TRBD2, a call not compared with the DNA. TRBV3-2 is an annotated pseudogene. The CDR3 has 18 residues. The CDR3, as DNA: TGTGCCAGCAGCCAACCGTACGGGGACGGACTAGTATTAGAGACCCAGTACTTC. The encoded protein is CASSQPYGDGLVLETQYF.

This clonotype occurred many times. This chain connects TRBV2 to TRBJ2-6; D is tentatively TRBD1 or TRBD2 (6 bases each). This CDR3 region has 12 residues. Looked up from germline, CDR1 is SNHLY and CDR2 is FYNNEI. DNA of the CDR3: TGTTCCGGGGGCGCTGGGGCCAACGTCCTGACTTTC. Amino acid sequence: CSGGAGANVLTF. The full variable domain, rest sourced from reference TRBV2 and TRBJ2-6, is EPEVTQTPSHQVTQMGQEVILRCVPISNHLYFYWYRQILGQKVEFLVSFYNNEISEKSEIFDDQFSVERPDGSNFTLKIRSTKLEDSAMYFCSGGAGANVLTFGAGSRLTVL.

This clonotype was seen ten or more times. The genes are TRBV7-9 and TRBJ2-2; no clear D. This CDR3 is built from 14 residues. V was shortened by 1 base and J by 3 bases, with 6 bases between the two germline ends. Germline CDR1 is SEHNR and CDR2 is FQNEAQ (reference sequence). CDR3 nucleotide sequence: TGTGCCAGCAGCTTAGACTACTACACCGGGGAGCTGTTTTTT. Its translation is CASSLDYYTGELFF.

This clonotype has a handful of counts. The genes are TRBV2 and TRBJ1-5; TRBD1 is a possible D gene (5 bases). Germline loops: CDR1 SNHLY, CDR2 FYNNEI. Trimming took 6 bases from V and 3 from J, leaving 12 bases between them. The CDR3 covers 14 residues. CDR3 nucleotide sequence: TGTGCCAGCAGGGCAGGGATATACAATCAGCCCCAGCATTTT. Its translation: CASRAGIYNQPQHF. Supplemented by reference TRBV2 and TRBJ1-5, the full variable domain reads EPEVTQTPSHQVTQMGQEVILRCVPISNHLYFYWYRQILGQKVEFLVSFYNNEISEKSEIFDDQFSVERPDGSNFTLKIRSTKLEDSAMYFCASRAGIYNQPQHFGDGTRLSIL.

This clonotype was recorded at least ten times. V is TRBV25-1 and J is TRBJ2-3, with D possibly TRBD2 on 5 matching bases. The CDR3 has 17 amino acids. From germline, CDR1 is MGHDK and CDR2 SYGVNS. Trimming removed 4 bases from V and 6 bases from J, with 23 bases in between. In DNA form, the CDR3 reads TGTGCCAGCAGTGGAGGGTCCGGGAACCTGATAAGGGATACGCAGTATTTT. This codes for CASSGGSGNLIRDTQYF. Full variable domain (missing parts from reference TRBV25-1 and TRBJ2-3): EADIYQTPRYLVIGTGKKITLECSQTMGHDKMYWYQQDPGMELHLIHYSYGVNSTEKGDLSSESTVSRIRTEHFPLTLESARPSHTSQYLCASSGGSGNLIRDTQYFGPGTRLTVL.

This clonotype was seen at least ten times. V is TRBV12-5 and J is TRBJ2-5; no clear D gene. The CDR3 covers 13 residues. Deletions cut 8 bases from V and 11 bases from J, with 21 bases between. Germline CDR1 and CDR2: LGHNT and FRNRAP. The CDR3 DNA follows: TGTGCTAGTAGCCGATATATGAGCCAGGATCAGTACTTC. This gives the protein CASSRYMSQDQYF.

This clonotype occurred many times. J is TRBJ2-7 and V is TRBV6-5; possible D gene TRBD2, 6 bases. CDR1 is MNHEY and CDR2 is SVGAGI in the germline V gene. V shed 4 bases and J shed 2 bases, with 15 bases lying between them. The CDR3 sequence is 15 residues long. The DNA for the CDR3 is TGTGCCAGCAGTTCCCGAGAGGGACTCCCCTACGAGCAGTACTTC. It translates to CASSSREGLPYEQYF.